A selection of T cell receptor beta chains follows, all from one sample in a study of blood T cell repertoires in COVID-19. Method: immunoSEQ multiplex PCR; TCRdb's copy keeps in-frame clones and lacks some. The sample holds about 180,000 clones; around 80% are singletons and the top ten take about 7%. The source material was peripheral blood. Source of these receptors: a woman aged 40 to 49 with COVID-19, enrolled during active disease. The CDR3 runs from the conserved cysteine through the conserved F or W. Clone size is stated in some rows and not others, as once, few, many or a class when expanded.

CASRRDRASNEKLFF,once,TRBV6-6
CASRPPQGNIQYF,.,TRBV5-4
CASTIGGGGHEQYF,.,TRBV25-1
CASSQERLAGVLTGELFF,.,TRBV4-1
CASSRDRGPLTGELFF,.,TRBV18
CASSRTTGTGYDEQYF,.,TRBV5-1
CASSVVSFYGYTF,.,TRBV28
CASIRDSSYAEQYF,.,TRBV2
CASSPFRETQYF,.,TRBV9
CASSPRQVNSPLHF,few,TRBV3-1/TRBV3-2
CASSPDRGFYGYTF,.,TRBV2
CASTFRGSPTEAFF,.,TRBV28
CASSSELDTQYF,.,TRBV5-1
CASSPTDSSSYEQYF,.,TRBV9
CASSPGTGFADTQYF,.,TRBV11-3
CASRPDIRQGFNEKLFF,.,TRBV7-9
CASTLQASEKLFF,.,TRBV19
CASSQDSGYEQYF,.,TRBV3-1/TRBV3-2
CASRLGTAQVLHF,.,TRBV16
CASGWTGSSYGYTF,.,TRBV7-8
CASSPVLGAGEQFF,.,TRBV6-5
CASSLNPVVPGVDTQYF,once,TRBV7-3
CASSPLRGKNQPQHF,.,TRBV18
CASRWDFSTGELFF,.,TRBV19
CASSLDQGPNTEAFF,once,TRBV11-3
CASSSGTGGYEQYF,.,TRBV7-9
CASSQDLGQYQETQYF,.,TRBV4-2
CASSTNQIRGYTF,.,TRBV21-1
CASSPGMSTDTQYF,.,TRBV7-7
CASSSLGKGEYF,.,TRBV28
CASSLTGSTEAFF,few,TRBV27
CASSSRGINYGYTF,.,TRBV6-5
CASSLALSSTDTQYF,.,TRBV7-9
CSVRSPGTGGGGAFF,.,TRBV29-1
CASRTGQGFAVDEKLFF,once,TRBV27
CATRAGENYGYTF,once,TRBV24-1
CASSGGYFYGYTF,.,TRBV6-5
CASSLDGGAYNEQFF,.,TRBV5-4
CASGVQGIRYNEQFF,.,TRBV2
CASSIRQGDVGNGYTF,.,TRBV19
CASSQLGVPGTDTQYF,.,TRBV3-1/TRBV3-2
CATSDPHRGATEAFF,.,TRBV24-1
CASSKTGSPNTGELFF,.,TRBV2
CASRRRLAIQNIQYF,.,TRBV2
CASSLAPGEGSAYEQYF,.,TRBV7-6
CASSLEIVSNQFF,.,TRBV11-2
CASSIAGGRNEQFF,once,TRBV19